This TCR beta chain was identified during a study of blood T cells in healthy people across ages. Study-level points and caveats: Age advanced and TCR beta diversity per million T cells fell, roughly linearly. Lack of knowledge of donor CMV status possibly confounded expanded clonotype changes.

Primers used in a second PCR of roughly 6 to 11 cycles were a sample-barcoded 5' primer and a J-beta primer mix. TCRdb passed the 5' RACE reads through MiXCR, listing each CDR3 protein once. The sample consists of almost 800,000 distinct CDR3 sequences, 58% of them appearing once. This clonotype has only a few counts. What it binds is not known. The sequenced sample was blood. The receptor was isolated from a man aged 25 to 40 in good health.

CDR3 DNA: TGTGCCAGCAGTCCCGGACAGGGTCGGTACTATGGCTACACCTTC. Its protein product is CASSPGQGRYYGYTF. V and J are TRBV12-3 or TRBV12-4 and TRBJ1-2; TRBD1 matches 8 bases. The V segment lost 5 bases and the J segment 3 bases; nucleotides outside the gene matches: 8. CDR3 length equals 15 residues.